Shown below are 20 T cell receptor beta chains from a single sample sequenced in a study of T cells expressing NK-cell markers. TCRdb re-called the 5' RACE reads and shows each CDR3 protein once, DNA omitted. The data show about 150,000 distinct CDR3 sequences, and the top ten clones hold over 35%. The sequenced material came from blood T cells: a sorted CD56 or NKG2C T cell subset, CD4+ or CD8+ T cells, or bulk PBMC T cells (not recorded which). All receptors come from a woman between 50 and 59 years old in good health.

The V call is TRBV12-5, the J call TRBJ2-2; TCRdb lists TRBD1, though no DNA is available to test this call. This CDR3 has 14 residues. The germline V gene has CDR1 LGHNT and CDR2 FRNRAP. The CDR3 here is CASGLGGASRELFF. Using reference TRBV12-5 and TRBJ2-2 for the parts outside the CDR3, the full variable domain is DARVTQTPRHKVTEMGQEVTMRCQPILGHNTVFWYRQTMMQGLELLAYFRNRAPLDDSGMPKDRFSAEMPDATLATLKIQPSEPRDSAVYFCASGLGGASRELFFGEGSRLTVL.

V usage is TRBV6-5 and J usage is TRBJ2-2; the D call from TCRdb, TRBD2, cannot be confirmed without DNA. CDR3 size: 13 residues. Germline V lookup: CDR1 MNHEY, CDR2 SVGAGI. The CDR3 sequence: CASSYRENGELFF.

This chain joins TRBV20-1 and TRBJ2-7. The CDR3 contains 16 residues. Germline values: CDR1 DFQATT, CDR2 SNEGSKA (reference sequence). The CDR3 is CSARDRHGGRAYEQYF.

The gene calls are TRBV6-5 and TRBJ2-1; TCRdb's D gene call, TRBD1, goes unchecked for lack of DNA. This CDR3 is 16 amino acids long. CDR1 is MNHEY and CDR2 is SVGAGI in the germline V gene. CDR3 region: CASSPRPGGSLNEQFF.

The rearrangement uses TRBV27 and TRBJ2-3; TCRdb gives TRBD2 as the D gene, but with no DNA this cannot be confirmed. The CDR3 is made up of 13 amino acids. CDR1 and CDR2 from the germline V gene are MNHEY and SMNVEV (reference sequence). CDR3: CAATSGMTDTQYF.

The V call is TRBV7-6, the J call TRBJ1-1. CDR1 is SGHVS and CDR2 is FNYEAQ in the germline V gene. The CDR3 length is 16 residues. The CDR3: CASSPGRGPMNTEAFF.

The chain is built from TRBV5-1 and TRBJ2-1; TCRdb selects TRBD2, and the lack of DNA leaves this call unchecked. The CDR3 runs to 16 residues. Germline CDR1 is SGHRS and CDR2 is YFSETQ. The CDR3: CASSLELAGAYDEQFF.

V and J are TRBV27 and TRBJ1-2; the D call of TRBD1 rests on TCRdb alone, since no DNA is present to check it. This CDR3 has 17 amino acids. Germline loops: CDR1 MNHEY, CDR2 SMNVEV (reference sequence). The CDR3 spells CASSLSFSRGRSYGYTF.

The chain has TRBV12-3 or TRBV12-4 and TRBJ2-5; TCRdb's D call of TRBD2 is untestable without DNA. This CDR3 is 15 amino acids long. CDR3 loop: CASSPIAGGGETQYF.

The chain couples TRBV6-5 to TRBJ1-1. CDR3 length: 13 residues. CDR1 and CDR2 from the germline V gene are MNHEY and SVGAGI. The CDR3 is CASSRAIPPQAFF.

This chain joins TRBV5-8 and TRBJ2-3. The CDR3 has 13 residues. Per the germline V gene, CDR1 is SGHTS and CDR2 is YDEGEE. The chain's CDR3 is CASSLRSTDTQYF.

The chain couples TRBV10-2 to TRBJ1-2; TCRdb returns TRBD1, unconfirmable since there is no DNA. The CDR3 covers 14 residues. Germline V gene sequence: CDR1 WSHSY, CDR2 SAAADI. Here the CDR3 reads CASSEDRDNYGYTF.

This chain joins TRBV7-9 and TRBJ2-3; TCRdb lists TRBD1, though no DNA is available to test this call. This CDR3 spans 16 amino acids. Germline values: CDR1 SEHNR, CDR2 FQNEAQ (reference sequence). This CDR3 reads CASSLGWQGYTDTQYF.

The chain joins TRBV2 to TRBJ2-1; the TRBD2 assignment by TCRdb is unverifiable without DNA. The CDR3 is 16 residues long. The germline V gene encodes CDR1 SNHLY and CDR2 FYNNEI. This CDR3 is CASNPGLGSSYNEQFF.

CDR3 in amino acids: CASSYRELNTGELFF. The rearrangement joins TRBV7-9 to TRBJ2-2; the D call of TRBD2 rests on TCRdb alone, since no DNA is present to check it. This CDR3 region has 15 residues. CDR1 and CDR2 from the germline V gene are SEHNR and FQNEAQ (reference sequence).

The CDR3 reads CASSVGGSPHEQFF. The chain is built from TRBV9 and TRBJ2-1; the TCRdb call, TRBD1, lacks DNA for checking. This CDR3 is 14 amino acids long. Germline CDR1 is SGDLS and CDR2 is YYNGEE.

The chain carries TRBV28 and TRBJ2-7; TCRdb's D call of TRBD1 is untestable without DNA. The germline gives CDR1 MDHEN, CDR2 SYDVKM. CDR3 size: 13 residues. The CDR3 is CAILGTDRSEQYF. Supplemented by reference TRBV28 and TRBJ2-7, the full variable domain reads DVKVTQSSRYLVKRTGEKVFLECVQDMDHENMFWYRQDPGLGLRLIYFSYDVKMKEKGDIPEGYSVSREKKERFSLILESASTNQTSMYLCAILGTDRSEQYFGPGTRLTVT.

This sequence joins TRBV7-2 and TRBJ2-2; TCRdb selects TRBD1, and the lack of DNA leaves this call unchecked. Germline V gene lookup returns CDR1 SGHTA and CDR2 FQGNSA. The CDR3 runs 15 residues. This chain's CDR3 is CASSIPQEVHGELFF.

V gene TRBV2 combines with J gene TRBJ2-5; the D gene TCRdb calls, TRBD2, cannot be checked with no DNA. Germline assignment: CDR1 SNHLY and CDR2 FYNNEI. The CDR3 is 13 amino acids. CDR3 sequence: CATNSGLAETQYF. Drawing the rest from reference TRBV2 and TRBJ2-5, the complete variable domain is EPEVTQTPSHQVTQMGQEVILRCVPISNHLYFYWYRQILGQKVEFLVSFYNNEISEKSEIFDDQFSVERPDGSNFTLKIRSTKLEDSAMYFCATNSGLAETQYFGPGTRLLVL.

The chain joins TRBV5-1 to TRBJ2-7; TCRdb's D call of TRBD2 is untestable without DNA. The germline CDR1 and CDR2 sequences are SGHRS and YFSETQ. The CDR3 spans 15 residues. CDR3 protein: CASSTQREGSYEQYF.